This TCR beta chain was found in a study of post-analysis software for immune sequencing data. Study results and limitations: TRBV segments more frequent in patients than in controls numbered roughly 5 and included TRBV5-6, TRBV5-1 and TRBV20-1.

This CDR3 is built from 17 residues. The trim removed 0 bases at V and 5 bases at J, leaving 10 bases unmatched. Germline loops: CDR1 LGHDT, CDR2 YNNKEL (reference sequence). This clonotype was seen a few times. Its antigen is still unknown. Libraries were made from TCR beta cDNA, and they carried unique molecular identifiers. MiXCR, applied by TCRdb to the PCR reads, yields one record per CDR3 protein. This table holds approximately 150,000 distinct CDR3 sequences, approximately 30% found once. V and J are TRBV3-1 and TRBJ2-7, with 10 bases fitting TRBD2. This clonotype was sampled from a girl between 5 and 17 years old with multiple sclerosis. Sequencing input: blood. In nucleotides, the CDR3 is TGTGCCAGCAGCCAAGAGGGGCTAGCGGGGGCCCTAAACGAGCAGTACTTC. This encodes CASSQEGLAGALNEQYF.